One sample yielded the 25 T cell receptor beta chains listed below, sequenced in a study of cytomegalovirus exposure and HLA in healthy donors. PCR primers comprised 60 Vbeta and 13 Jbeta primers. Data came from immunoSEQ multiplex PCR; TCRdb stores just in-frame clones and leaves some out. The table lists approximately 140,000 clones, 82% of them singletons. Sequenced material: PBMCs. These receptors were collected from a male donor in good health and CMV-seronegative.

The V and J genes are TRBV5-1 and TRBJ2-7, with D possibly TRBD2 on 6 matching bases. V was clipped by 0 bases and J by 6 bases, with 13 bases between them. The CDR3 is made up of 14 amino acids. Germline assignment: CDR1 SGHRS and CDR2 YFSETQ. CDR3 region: CASSLAGVGGEQYF. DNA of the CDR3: TGCGCCAGCAGCTTGGCCGGCGTGGGAGGCGAGCAGTACTTC.

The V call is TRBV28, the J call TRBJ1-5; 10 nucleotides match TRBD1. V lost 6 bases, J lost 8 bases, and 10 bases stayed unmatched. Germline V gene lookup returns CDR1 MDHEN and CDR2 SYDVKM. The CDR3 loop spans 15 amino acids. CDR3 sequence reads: CASRTGTGVEKPQHF. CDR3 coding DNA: TGTGCCAGCAGAACCGGGACAGGGGTCGAAAAGCCCCAGCATTTT. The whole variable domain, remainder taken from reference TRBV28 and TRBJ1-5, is DVKVTQSSRYLVKRTGEKVFLECVQDMDHENMFWYRQDPGLGLRLIYFSYDVKMKEKGDIPEGYSVSREKKERFSLILESASTNQTSMYLCASRTGTGVEKPQHFGDGTRLSIL.

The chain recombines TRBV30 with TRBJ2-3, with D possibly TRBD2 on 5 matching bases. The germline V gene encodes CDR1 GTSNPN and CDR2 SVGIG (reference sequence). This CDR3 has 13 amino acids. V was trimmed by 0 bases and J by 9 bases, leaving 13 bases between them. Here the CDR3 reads CAWSVLLGDTQYF. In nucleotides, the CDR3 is TGTGCCTGGAGTGTACTTTTGGGAGACACGCAGTATTTT.

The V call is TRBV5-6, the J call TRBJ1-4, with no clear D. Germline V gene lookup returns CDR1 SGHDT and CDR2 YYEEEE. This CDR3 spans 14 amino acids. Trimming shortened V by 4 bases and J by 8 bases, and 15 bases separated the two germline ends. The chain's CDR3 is CASSQWAPAEKLFF. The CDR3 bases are TGTGCCAGCAGCCAATGGGCCCCAGCAGAAAAACTGTTTTTT.

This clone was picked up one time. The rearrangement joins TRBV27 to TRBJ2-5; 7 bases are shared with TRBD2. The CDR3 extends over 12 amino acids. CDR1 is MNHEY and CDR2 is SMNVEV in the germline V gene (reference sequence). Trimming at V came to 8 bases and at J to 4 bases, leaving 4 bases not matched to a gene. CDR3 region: CASGGGAETQYF. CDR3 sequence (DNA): TGTGCCAGCGGGGGGGGAGCAGAGACCCAGTACTTC.

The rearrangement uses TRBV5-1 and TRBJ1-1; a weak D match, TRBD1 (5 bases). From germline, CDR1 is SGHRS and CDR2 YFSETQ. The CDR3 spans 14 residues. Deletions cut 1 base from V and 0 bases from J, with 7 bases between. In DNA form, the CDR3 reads TGCGCCAGCAGCTTGAGACAGTTGAACACTGAAGCTTTCTTT. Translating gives CASSLRQLNTEAFF.

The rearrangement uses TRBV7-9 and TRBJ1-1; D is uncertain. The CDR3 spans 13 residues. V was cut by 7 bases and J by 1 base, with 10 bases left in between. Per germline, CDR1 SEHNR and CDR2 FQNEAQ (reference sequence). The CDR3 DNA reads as TGTGCCAGCAACGTCGACTCGAACACTGAAGCTTTCTTT. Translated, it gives CASNVDSNTEAFF.

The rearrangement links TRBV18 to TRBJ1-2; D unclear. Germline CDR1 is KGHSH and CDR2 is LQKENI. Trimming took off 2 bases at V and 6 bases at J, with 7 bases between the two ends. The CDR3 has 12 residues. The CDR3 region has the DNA TGTGCCAGCTCACCAGACACTCATGGCTACACCTTC. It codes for CASSPDTHGYTF.

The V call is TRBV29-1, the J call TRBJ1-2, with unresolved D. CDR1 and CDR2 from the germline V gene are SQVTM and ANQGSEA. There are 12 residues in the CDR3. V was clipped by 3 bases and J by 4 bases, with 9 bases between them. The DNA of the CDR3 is TGCAGCGTTGATGTTGGGCGCTATGGCTACACCTTC. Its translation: CSVDVGRYGYTF. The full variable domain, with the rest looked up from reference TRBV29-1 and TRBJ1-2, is SAVISQKPSRDICQRGTSLTIQCQVDSQVTMMFWYRQQPGQSLTLIATANQGSEATYESGFVIDKFPISRPNLTFSTLTVSNMSPEDSSIYLCSVDVGRYGYTFGSGTRLTVV.

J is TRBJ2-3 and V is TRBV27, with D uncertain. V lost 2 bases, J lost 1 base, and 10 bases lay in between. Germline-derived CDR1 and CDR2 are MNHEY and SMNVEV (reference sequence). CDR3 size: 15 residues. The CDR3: CASSLGEARTDTQYF. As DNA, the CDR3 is TGTGCCAGCAGTTTAGGTGAGGCGCGCACAGATACGCAGTATTTT.

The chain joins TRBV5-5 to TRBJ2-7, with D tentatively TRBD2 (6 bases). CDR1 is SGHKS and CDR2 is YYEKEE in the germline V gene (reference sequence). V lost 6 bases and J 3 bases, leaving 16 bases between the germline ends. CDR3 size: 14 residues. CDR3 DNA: TGTGCCAGCACCTCGGGAGCCATGATCTACGAGCAGTACTTC. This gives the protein CASTSGAMIYEQYF. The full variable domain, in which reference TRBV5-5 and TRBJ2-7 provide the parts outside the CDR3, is DAGVTQSPTHLIKTRGQQVTLRCSPISGHKSVSWYQQVLGQGPQFIFQYYEKEERGRGNFPDRFSARQFPNYSSELNVNALLLGDSALYLCASTSGAMIYEQYFGPGTRLTVT.

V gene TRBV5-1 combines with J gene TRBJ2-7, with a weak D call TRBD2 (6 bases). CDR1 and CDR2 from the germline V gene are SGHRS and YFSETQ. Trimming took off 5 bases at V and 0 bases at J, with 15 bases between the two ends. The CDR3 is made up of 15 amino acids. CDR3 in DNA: TGCGCCAGCAGTGAAGCGGGCTCGCCCTCCTACGAGCAGTACTTC. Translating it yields CASSEAGSPSYEQYF.

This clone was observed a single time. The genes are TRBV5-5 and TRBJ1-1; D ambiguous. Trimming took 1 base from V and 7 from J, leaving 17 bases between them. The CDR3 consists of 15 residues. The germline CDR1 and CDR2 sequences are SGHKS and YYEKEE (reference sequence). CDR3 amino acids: CASSLWPQVIVEAFF. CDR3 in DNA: TGTGCCAGCAGCTTGTGGCCCCAGGTAATAGTTGAAGCTTTCTTT.

Here the CDR3 DNA reads TGTGCCAGCGACCCCGGGATCCCCACCGGGGAGCTGTTTTTT. The encoded protein is CASDPGIPTGELFF. J is TRBJ2-2 and V is TRBV10-3; TRBD2 might be the D (5 bases). This CDR3 contains 14 residues. V was cut by 10 bases and J by 4 bases, with 16 bases left in between. Germline assignment: CDR1 ENHRY and CDR2 SYGVKD.

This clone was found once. CDR3 region: CASSQGGSGRVQTQYF. The CDR3 bases are TGTGCCAGCAGCCAAGGGGGTAGCGGGAGGGTGCAGACCCAGTACTTC. V is TRBV7-3 and J is TRBJ2-5; TRBD2 matches 11 bases. V was clipped by 5 bases and J by 6 bases; unmatched bases: 11. CDR1 is SGHTA, CDR2 FQGTGA, per germline. There are 16 residues in the CDR3.

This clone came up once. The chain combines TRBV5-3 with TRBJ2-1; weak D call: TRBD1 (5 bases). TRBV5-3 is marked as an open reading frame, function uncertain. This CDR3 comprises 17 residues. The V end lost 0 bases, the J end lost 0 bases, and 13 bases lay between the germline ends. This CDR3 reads CARSLAGPASSYNEQFF. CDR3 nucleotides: TGTGCCAGAAGCTTGGCAGGGCCGGCTAGCTCCTACAATGAGCAGTTCTTC.

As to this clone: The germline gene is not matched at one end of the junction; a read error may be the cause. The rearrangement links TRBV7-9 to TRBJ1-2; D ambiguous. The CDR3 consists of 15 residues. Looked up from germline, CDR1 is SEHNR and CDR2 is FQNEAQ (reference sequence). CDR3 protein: CSSSTPRLANYGYTF. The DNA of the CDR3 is TGTTCCAGCAGCACTCCACGGTTAGCTAACTATGGCTACACCTTC.

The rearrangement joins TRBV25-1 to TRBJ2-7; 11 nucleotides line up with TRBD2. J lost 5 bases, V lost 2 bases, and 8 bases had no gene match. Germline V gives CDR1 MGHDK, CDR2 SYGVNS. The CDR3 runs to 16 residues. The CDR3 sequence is CASSEELAGVNDEQYF. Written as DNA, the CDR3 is TGTGCCAGCAGTGAAGAACTAGCGGGAGTAAACGACGAGCAGTACTTC.

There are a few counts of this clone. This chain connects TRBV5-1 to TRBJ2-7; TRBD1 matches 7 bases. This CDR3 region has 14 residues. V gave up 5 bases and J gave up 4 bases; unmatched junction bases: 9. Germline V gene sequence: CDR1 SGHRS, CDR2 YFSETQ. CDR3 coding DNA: TGCGCCAGCAGGCCGGGACAGAGTTCGTACGAGCAGTACTTC. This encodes CASRPGQSSYEQYF.

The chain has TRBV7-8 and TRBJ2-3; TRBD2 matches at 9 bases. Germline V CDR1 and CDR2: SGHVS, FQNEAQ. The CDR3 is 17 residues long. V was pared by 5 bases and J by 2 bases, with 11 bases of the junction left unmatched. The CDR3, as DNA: TGTGCCAGCAGCGTCCTGTTAGCGGGAGAGAACACAGATACGCAGTATTTT. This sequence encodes CASSVLLAGENTDTQYF.

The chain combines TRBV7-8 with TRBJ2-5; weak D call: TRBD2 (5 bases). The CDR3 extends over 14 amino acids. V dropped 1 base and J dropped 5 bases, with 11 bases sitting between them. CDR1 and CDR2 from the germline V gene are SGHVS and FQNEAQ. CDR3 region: CASSLGSGSETQYF. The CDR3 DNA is TGTGCCAGCAGCTTAGGCTCGGGGAGTGAGACCCAGTACTTC.

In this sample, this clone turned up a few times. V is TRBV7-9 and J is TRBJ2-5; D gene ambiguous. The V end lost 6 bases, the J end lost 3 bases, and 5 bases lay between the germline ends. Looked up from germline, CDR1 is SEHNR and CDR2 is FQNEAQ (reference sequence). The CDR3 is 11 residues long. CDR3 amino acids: CASSQKETQYF. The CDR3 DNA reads TGTGCCAGCAGTCAGAAAGAGACCCAGTACTTC. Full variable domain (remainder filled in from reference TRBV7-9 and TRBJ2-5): DTGVSQNPRHKITKRGQNVTFRCDPISEHNRLYWYRQTLGQGPEFLTYFQNEAQLEKSRLLSDRFSAERPKGSFSTLEIQRTEQGDSAMYLCASSQKETQYFGPGTRLLVL.

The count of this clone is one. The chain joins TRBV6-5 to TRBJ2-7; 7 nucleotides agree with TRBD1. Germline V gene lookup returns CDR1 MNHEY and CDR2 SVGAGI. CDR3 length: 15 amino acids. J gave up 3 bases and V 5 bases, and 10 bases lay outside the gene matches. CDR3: CASSVNRGAGYEQYF. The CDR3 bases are TGTGCCAGCAGTGTGAACAGGGGAGCCGGCTACGAGCAGTACTTC.

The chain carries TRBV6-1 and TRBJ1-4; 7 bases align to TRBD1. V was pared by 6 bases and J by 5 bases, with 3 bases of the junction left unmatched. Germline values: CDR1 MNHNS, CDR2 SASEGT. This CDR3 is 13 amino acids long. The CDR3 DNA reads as TGTGCCAGCAGCCGGGACAGAAATGAAAAACTGTTTTTT. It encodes CASSRDRNEKLFF.

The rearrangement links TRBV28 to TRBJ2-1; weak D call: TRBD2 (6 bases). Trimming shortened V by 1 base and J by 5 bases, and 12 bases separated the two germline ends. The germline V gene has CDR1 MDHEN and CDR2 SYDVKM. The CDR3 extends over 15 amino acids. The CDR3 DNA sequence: TGTGCCAGCAGTTTATTGGAGGGGTCGAACAATGAGCAGTTCTTC. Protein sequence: CASSLLEGSNNEQFF.